What follows are 3 T cell receptor beta chains derived from one specimen sequenced in a study of cytomegalovirus exposure and HLA in healthy donors. Researchers ran the PCR with 60 Vbeta and 13 Jbeta primers. The table came from immunoSEQ multiplex PCR; TCRdb's copy has only in-frame clones and leaves some out. The table shows about 140,000 clones, with 80% to 85% occurring only once. The sequenced sample was PBMCs. The receptor set was obtained from a male donor in good health and CMV-seropositive.

The chain couples TRBV5-1 to TRBJ2-7; possibly TRBD1 for D (6 bases). Trimming took off 7 bases at V and 5 bases at J, with 22 bases between the two ends. This CDR3 region has 15 residues. The germline CDR1 and CDR2 sequences are SGHRS and YFSETQ. DNA for the CDR3: TGCGCCAGCGCCCGCGACCGACAGGAACCCCACGAGCAGTACTTC. Amino acid sequence: CASARDRQEPHEQYF. Supplemented by reference TRBV5-1 and TRBJ2-7, the full variable domain reads KAGVTQTPRYLIKTRGQQVTLSCSPISGHRSVSWYQQTPGQGLQFLFEYFSETQRNKGNFPGRFSGRQFSNSRSEMNVSTLELGDSALYLCASARDRQEPHEQYFGPGTRLTVT.

The chain links TRBV5-1 to TRBJ1-1, with a tentative D call TRBD1 (5 bases). This CDR3 spans 15 amino acids. V was cut by 5 bases and J by 5 bases, with 19 bases left in between. CDR1 is SGHRS and CDR2 is YFSETQ in the germline V gene. The CDR3 sequence: CASREMVSGRTEAFF. CDR3 nucleotides: TGCGCCAGCAGGGAGATGGTATCAGGGAGGACTGAAGCTTTCTTT.

The CDR3 bases are TGTGCCAGCAGCGTGGGGGGAGCGGGGGAAGCCTACGAGCAGTACTTC. Its translation: CASSVGGAGEAYEQYF. This chain joins TRBV9 and TRBJ2-7; TRBD2 agrees at 8 bases. Germline loops: CDR1 SGDLS, CDR2 YYNGEE. V was clipped by 2 bases and J by 2 bases; unmatched bases: 9. The CDR3 loop spans 16 amino acids.